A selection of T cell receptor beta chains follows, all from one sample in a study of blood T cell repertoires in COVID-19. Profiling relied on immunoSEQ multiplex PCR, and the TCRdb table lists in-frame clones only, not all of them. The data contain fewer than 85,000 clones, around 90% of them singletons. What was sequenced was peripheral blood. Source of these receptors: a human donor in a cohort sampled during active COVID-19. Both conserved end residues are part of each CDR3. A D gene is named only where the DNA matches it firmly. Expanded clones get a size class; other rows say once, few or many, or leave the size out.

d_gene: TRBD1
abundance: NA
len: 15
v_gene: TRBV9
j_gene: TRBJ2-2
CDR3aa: CASSGTGGKGGELFF
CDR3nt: TGTGCCAGCTCAGGGACAGGGGGGAAGGGCGGGGAGCTGTTTTTT

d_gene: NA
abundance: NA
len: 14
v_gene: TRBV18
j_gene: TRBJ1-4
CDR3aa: CASSRQIANEKLFF
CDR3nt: TGTGCCAGCTCACGGCAGATCGCTAATGAAAAACTGTTTTTT

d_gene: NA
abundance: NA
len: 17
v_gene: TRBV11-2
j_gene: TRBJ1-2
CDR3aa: CASSSLKQGRGDYGYTF
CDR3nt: TGTGCCAGCAGCTCCTTGAAACAGGGTAGGGGTGACTATGGCTACACCTTC

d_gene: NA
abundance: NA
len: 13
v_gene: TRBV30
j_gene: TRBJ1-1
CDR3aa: CAWSVHRNTEAFF
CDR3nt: TGTGCCTGGAGTGTACACAGGAACACTGAAGCTTTCTTT

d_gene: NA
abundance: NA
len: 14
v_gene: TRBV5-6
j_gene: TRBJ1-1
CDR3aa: CASSPWASNTEAFF
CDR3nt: TGTGCCAGCAGCCCGTGGGCGTCGAACACTGAAGCTTTCTTT

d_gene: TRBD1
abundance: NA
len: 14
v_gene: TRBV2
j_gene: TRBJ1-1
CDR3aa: CASSPRTGDPEAFF
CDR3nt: TGTGCCAGCAGTCCCCGGACAGGGGATCCTGAAGCTTTCTTT

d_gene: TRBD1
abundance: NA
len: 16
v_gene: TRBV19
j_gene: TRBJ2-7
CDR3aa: CASRPGSGTGSYEQYF
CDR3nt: TGTGCCAGTAGGCCGGGCTCCGGGACAGGGTCCTACGAGCAGTACTTC

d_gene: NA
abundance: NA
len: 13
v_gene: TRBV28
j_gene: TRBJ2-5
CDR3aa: CASRFEAWETQYF
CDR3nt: TGTGCCAGCAGATTTGAGGCGTGGGAGACCCAGTACTTC

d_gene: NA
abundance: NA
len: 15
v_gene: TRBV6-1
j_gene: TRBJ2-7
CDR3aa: CASSEEGKGSYEQYF
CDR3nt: TGTGCCAGCAGTGAAGAAGGAAAGGGGTCCTACGAGCAGTACTTC

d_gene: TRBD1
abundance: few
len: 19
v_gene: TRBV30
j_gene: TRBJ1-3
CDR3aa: CAWSLNPTSTGGSGNTIYF
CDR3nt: TGTGCCTGGAGTTTGAACCCCACCTCCACAGGGGGATCTGGAAACACCATATATTTT

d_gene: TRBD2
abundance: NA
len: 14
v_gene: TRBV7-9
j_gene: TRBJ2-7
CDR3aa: CASSFPGLANEQYF
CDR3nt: TGTGCCAGCAGCTTTCCGGGACTAGCGAACGAGCAGTACTTC

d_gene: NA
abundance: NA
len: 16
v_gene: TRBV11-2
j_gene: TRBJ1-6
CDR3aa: CASSLDRGGTNSPLHF
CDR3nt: TGTGCCAGCAGCTTAGATCGGGGAGGCACAAATTCACCCCTCCACTTT

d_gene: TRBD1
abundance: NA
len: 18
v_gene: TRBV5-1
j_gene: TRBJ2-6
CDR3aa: CASSSAGTGISGANVLTF
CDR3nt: TGCGCCAGCAGCTCAGCCGGGACAGGGATTTCTGGGGCCAACGTCCTGACTTTC

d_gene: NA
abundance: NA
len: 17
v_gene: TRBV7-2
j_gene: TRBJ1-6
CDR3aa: CASSSNRALDYNSPLHF
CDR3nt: TGTGCCAGCAGCTCAAACCGGGCCCTGGACTACAATTCACCCCTCCACTTT

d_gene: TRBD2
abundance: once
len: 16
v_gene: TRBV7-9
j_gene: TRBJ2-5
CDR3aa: CASSLGSGGYQETQYF
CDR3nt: TGTGCCAGCAGCTTAGGGAGCGGGGGGTACCAAGAGACCCAGTACTTC

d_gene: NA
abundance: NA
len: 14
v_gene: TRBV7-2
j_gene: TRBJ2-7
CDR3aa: CASSLGNAGYEQYF
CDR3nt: TGTGCCAGCAGCTTAGGGAATGCGGGATACGAGCAGTACTTC

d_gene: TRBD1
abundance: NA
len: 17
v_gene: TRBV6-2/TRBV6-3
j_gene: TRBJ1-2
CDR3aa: CASSSLDRGNSNYGYTF
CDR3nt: TGTGCCAGCAGTTCCCTGGACAGGGGGAATAGTAACTATGGCTACACCTTC

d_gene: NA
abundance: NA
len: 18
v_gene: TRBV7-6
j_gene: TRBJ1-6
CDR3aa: CASSTPSRSFSYNSPLHF
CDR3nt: TGTGCCAGCAGCACTCCTTCGCGAAGTTTCTCCTATAATTCACCCCTCCACTTT

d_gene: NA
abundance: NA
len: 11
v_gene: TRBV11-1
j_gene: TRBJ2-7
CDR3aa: CASSFSGEQYF
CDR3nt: TGTGCCAGCAGCTTCTCGGGCGAGCAGTACTTC

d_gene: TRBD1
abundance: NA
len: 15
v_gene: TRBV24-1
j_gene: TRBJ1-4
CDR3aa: CATSETGQGSEKLFF
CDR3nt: TGTGCCACCAGTGAAACGGGACAGGGAAGTGAAAAACTGTTTTTT

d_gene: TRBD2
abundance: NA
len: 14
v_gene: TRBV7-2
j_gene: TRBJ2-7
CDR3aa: CASSLVAGGVEQYF
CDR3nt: TGTGCCAGCAGCTTAGTTGCGGGGGGGGTTGAGCAGTACTTC

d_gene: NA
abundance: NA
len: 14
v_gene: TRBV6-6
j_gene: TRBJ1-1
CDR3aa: CASRRTEGVPEAFF
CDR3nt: TGTGCCAGCAGGAGGACAGAGGGGGTCCCTGAAGCTTTCTTT

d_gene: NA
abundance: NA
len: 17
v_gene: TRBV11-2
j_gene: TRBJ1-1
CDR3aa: CASSSRPPGQMNTEAFF
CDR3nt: TGTGCCAGCAGCTCCAGACCCCCCGGACAGATGAACACTGAAGCTTTCTTT

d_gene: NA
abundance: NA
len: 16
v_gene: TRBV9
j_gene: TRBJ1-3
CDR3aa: CASSAQTVYSGNTIYF
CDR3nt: TGTGCCAGCAGCGCCCAGACAGTTTACTCTGGAAACACCATATATTTT

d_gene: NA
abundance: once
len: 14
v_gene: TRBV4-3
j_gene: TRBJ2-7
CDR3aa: CASSQDRQGYEQYF
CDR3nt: TGCGCCAGCAGCCAAGATAGGCAGGGCTACGAGCAGTACTTC

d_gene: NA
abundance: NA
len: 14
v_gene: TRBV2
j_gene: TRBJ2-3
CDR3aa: CASSGTAGTDTQYF
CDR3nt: TGTGCCAGCAGTGGGACAGCGGGCACAGATACGCAGTATTTT

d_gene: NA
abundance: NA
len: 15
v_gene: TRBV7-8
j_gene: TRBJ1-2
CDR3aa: CASSSHGGEDYGYTF
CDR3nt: TGTGCCAGCAGCTCCCATGGGGGGGAGGACTATGGCTACACCTTC

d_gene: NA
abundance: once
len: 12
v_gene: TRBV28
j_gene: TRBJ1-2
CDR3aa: CASSTSPGGYTF
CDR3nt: TGTGCCAGCAGTACCTCCCCGGGGGGCTACACCTTC

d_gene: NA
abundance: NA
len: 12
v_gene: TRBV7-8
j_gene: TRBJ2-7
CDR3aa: CASSSGVPEQYF
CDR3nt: TGTGCCAGCAGTTCCGGGGTTCCCGAGCAGTACTTC

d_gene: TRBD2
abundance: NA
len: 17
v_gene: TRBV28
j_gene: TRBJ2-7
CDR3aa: CASKTLTPGGAAYEQYF
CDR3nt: TGTGCCAGCAAAACCCTCACTCCCGGGGGGGCCGCCTACGAGCAGTACTTC

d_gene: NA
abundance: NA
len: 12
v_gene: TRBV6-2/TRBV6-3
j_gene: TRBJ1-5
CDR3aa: CASSLPNQPQHF
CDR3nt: TGTGCCAGCAGCCTCCCGAATCAGCCCCAGCATTTT

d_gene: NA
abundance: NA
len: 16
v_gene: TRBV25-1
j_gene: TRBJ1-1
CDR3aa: CASSELLQAGHTEAFF
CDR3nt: TGTGCCAGCAGTGAACTCCTCCAGGCGGGGCACACTGAAGCTTTCTTT

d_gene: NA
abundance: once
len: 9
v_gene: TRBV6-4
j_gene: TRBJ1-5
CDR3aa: CESGAPQHF
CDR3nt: TGTGAAAGTGGAGCACCCCAGCATTTT

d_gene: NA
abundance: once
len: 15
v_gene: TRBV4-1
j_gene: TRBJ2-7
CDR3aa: CASSQGARASYEQYF
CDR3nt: TGCGCCAGCAGCCAAGGAGCCAGGGCCTCCTACGAGCAGTACTTC

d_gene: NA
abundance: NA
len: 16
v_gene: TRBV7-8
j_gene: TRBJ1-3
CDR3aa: CASSLASGVSGNTIYF
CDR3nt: TGTGCCAGCAGCTTAGCGTCGGGTGTCTCTGGAAACACCATATATTTT

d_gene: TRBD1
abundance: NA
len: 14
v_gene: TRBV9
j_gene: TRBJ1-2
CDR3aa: CASSGDWTGPGYTF
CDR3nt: TGTGCCAGCAGCGGAGACTGGACAGGGCCAGGCTACACCTTC

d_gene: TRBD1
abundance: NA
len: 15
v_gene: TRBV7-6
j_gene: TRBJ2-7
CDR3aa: CASSSRQGSSYEQYF
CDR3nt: TGTGCCAGCAGCTCCCGACAGGGAAGCTCCTACGAGCAGTACTTC

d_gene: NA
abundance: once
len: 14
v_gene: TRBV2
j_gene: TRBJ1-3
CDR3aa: CASSTDSAGNTIYF
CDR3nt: TGTGCCAGCAGTACGGACAGTGCTGGAAACACCATATATTTT

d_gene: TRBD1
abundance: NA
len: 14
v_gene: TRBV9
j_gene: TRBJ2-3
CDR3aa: CASNNRGWSYTQYF
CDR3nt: TGTGCCAGCAACAACAGGGGGTGGTCGTATACGCAGTATTTT

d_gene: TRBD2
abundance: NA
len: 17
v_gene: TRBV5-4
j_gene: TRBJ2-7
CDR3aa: CASSWGLAGENGYEQYF
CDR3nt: TGTGCCAGCAGCTGGGGACTAGCGGGGGAGAACGGGTACGAGCAGTACTTC

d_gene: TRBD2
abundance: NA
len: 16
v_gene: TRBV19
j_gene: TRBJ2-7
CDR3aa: CASSPSLERGGVEQYF
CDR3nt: TGTGCCAGTAGTCCCTCCCTTGAGCGGGGGGGCGTCGAGCAGTACTTC

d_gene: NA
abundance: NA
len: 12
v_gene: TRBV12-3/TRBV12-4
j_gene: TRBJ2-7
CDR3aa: CASSLEGNEQYF
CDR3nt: TGTGCCAGCAGTTTAGAGGGGAACGAGCAGTACTTC